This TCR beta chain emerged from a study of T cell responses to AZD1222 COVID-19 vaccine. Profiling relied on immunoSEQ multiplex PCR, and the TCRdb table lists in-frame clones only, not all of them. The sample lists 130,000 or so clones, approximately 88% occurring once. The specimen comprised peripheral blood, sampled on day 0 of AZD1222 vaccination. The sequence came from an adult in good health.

For the CDR3, the DNA is TGTGCCAGCTCAAACCGGACAGGGTACGGCTACACCTTC. Translated, it gives CASSNRTGYGYTF. The chain links TRBV18 to TRBJ1-2; TRBD1 agrees at 8 bases. Trimming at V came to 5 bases and at J to 8 bases, leaving 7 bases not matched to a gene. CDR1 and CDR2 (germline): KGHSH, LQKENI. The CDR3 is 13 amino acids.